The 32 T cell receptor beta chains below all came from one sample that was sequenced in a study of CD8+ T cells in alopecia areata. Cells that came from pooled cutaneous lymph nodes were sorted using CD4, CD8alpha, NKG2D, NKG2ACE and other markers. It was cDNA, reverse transcribed from extracted RNA, that served as the sequencing template. Profiling relied on immunoSEQ multiplex PCR, and the TCRdb table lists in-frame clones only, not all of them. The table lists 250,000 or so clones, with no singletons. Material: CD4+ T cells sorted from a lymph node. The receptors were sampled from a C3H/HeJ mouse with alopecia areata. MHC haplotype: H2-k.

This clone turned up a few times. These gene names are mouse names. From the germline J gene comes the end of the CDR3, since the read stops 4 residues before it. In the same sample, other DNA sequences code for this CDR3. This chain joins TRBV19 and TRBJ2-4, with TRBD1 as a possible D gene (5 bases). The CDR3 contains 13 residues. Trimming removed 2 bases from V and 3 bases from J, with 7 bases in between. CDR1 and CDR2 (germline): FNHDT, SITEND (reference sequence). CDR3: CASSIQGQNTLYF. Incomplete CDR3 DNA: TGTGCCAGCAGTATCCAGGGCCAAAAC.

This clone came up a few times. Genes and germline are mouse. The missing CDR3 end, 4 residues past where the read stops, is filled in from the germline J gene. This chain connects TRBV5 to TRBJ2-2, with a weak D call TRBD1 (6 bases). Trimming took 4 bases from V and 4 from J, leaving 10 bases between them. The CDR3 covers 14 residues. CDR1 LGHNA and CDR2 YNLKQL come from the germline V gene (reference sequence). The sequenced part of the CDR3 DNA is TGTGCCAGCAGCCTCAGGGGCGGCACCGGG. Its translation is CASSLRGGTG. The whole CDR3 protein is CASSLRGGTGQLYF.

The sample holds a few counts of this clone. Gene names are the mouse ones. The read terminates 4 residues ahead of where the CDR3 ends, so the germline J gene completes it. The chain has TRBV13-2 and TRBJ2-3; D may be TRBD1 (6 bases). CDR3 length equals 14 residues. Germline values: CDR1 NNHNN, CDR2 SYGAGS (reference sequence). Trimming took off 5 bases at V and 0 bases at J, with 10 bases between the two ends. This CDR3 reads CASGGQTSAETLYF. The covered CDR3 bases are TGTGCCAGCGGGGGACAAACTAGTGCAGAA.

This clone was observed a few times. Gene names and germline match the mouse. The read halts 4 residues ahead of the CDR3 end, with the missing end drawn from the germline J gene. The V gene is TRBV1, the J gene TRBJ1-2; unclear D gene. The length of the CDR3 is 16 residues. Germline assignment: CDR1 NSQYPW and CDR2 LRSPGD (reference sequence). With 0 bases removed from V and 0 bases from J, the gap between germline ends came to 11 bases. The CDR3 region is CTCSADPWQANSDYTF. CDR3 DNA (partial): TGCACCTGCAGTGCAGATCCGTGGCAGGCAAACTCC.

Notes on this clone: Mouse gene names apply. The CDR3 end lies 4 residues beyond the end of the read and is filled in from the germline J gene. The chain recombines TRBV14 with TRBJ1-2, with D possibly being TRBD1 (6 bases). Germline V gene sequence: CDR1 SGHDT, CDR2 FRDEAV. The CDR3 covers 15 residues. The DNA read from the CDR3 is TGTGCCAGCAGTTTAAGGACTGGGGGGGCGCTC. This gives the protein CASSLRTGGAL. The whole CDR3 is CASSLRTGGALDYTF.

In this sample, this clone turned up a few times. The gene names given are mouse names. The CDR3 end lies 4 residues beyond the end of the read and is filled in from the germline J gene. Other DNA sequences from this sample encode an identical CDR3 as well. The rearrangement joins TRBV1 to TRBJ1-1; D unclear. Trimming left V 1 base short and J 1 base short, with 4 bases between. Germline assignment: CDR1 NSQYPW and CDR2 LRSPGD (reference sequence). The CDR3 length is 13 residues. CDR3 DNA (partial): TGCACCTGCAGTGCAGTTAGAAACACA. Translating gives CTCSAVRNT. The entire CDR3 is CTCSAVRNTEVFF.

This clone turned up a few times. The genes are named according to mouse. The CDR3 is cut off 4 residues early in the read; its end comes from the germline J gene. The chain has TRBV31 and TRBJ1-1, with D perhaps matching TRBD1 (5 bases). The V and J ends lost 0 bases and 1 base respectively, with 12 bases between them. Germline V gives CDR1 GKSSPN, CDR2 SITVG. The CDR3 totals 15 residues. The DNA read from the CDR3 is TGTGCCTGGAGTCTAAGGGGAGGGGTAAACACA. Its protein is CAWSLRGGVNT. The whole CDR3 is CAWSLRGGVNTEVFF.

This clone turned up a few times. All gene names here are mouse names. Coverage ceases 4 residues before the CDR3 finishes, and the germline J gene fills in the end. The chain combines TRBV31 with TRBJ2-2; 9 nucleotides match TRBD1. The CDR3 consists of 15 residues. Germline values: CDR1 GKSSPN, CDR2 SITVG. Trimming at V came to 1 base and at J to 4 bases, leaving 4 bases not matched to a gene. CDR3 in amino acids: CAWSPGQGATGQLYF. The covered CDR3 bases are TGTGCCTGGAGTCCGGGACAGGGAGCCACCGGG.

This clone was seen a few times. Here the gene names and germline are mouse. The read falls 4 residues short of the CDR3 end, and the missing part is taken from the germline J gene. V gene TRBV13-2 combines with J gene TRBJ2-5; 7 bases map to TRBD1. From germline, CDR1 is NNHNN and CDR2 SYGAGS (reference sequence). The CDR3 spans 14 residues. With 1 base clipped from V and 3 bases from J, the junction kept 2 bases outside the gene matches. CDR3 residues: CASGDRQGQDTQYF. Incomplete CDR3 DNA: TGTGCCAGCGGTGATCGACAGGGTCAAGAC.

A remark on this clone: The listed genes are named as in mouse. The CDR3 extends 3 residues past the end of the read, so its final part is completed from the germline J gene. J is TRBJ1-6 and V is TRBV1; 7 bases match TRBD1. TRBJ1-6 is marked as an open reading frame, function uncertain. The V and J ends lost 8 bases and 3 bases, in that order; junction bases with no gene match: 10. CDR3 length: 16 amino acids. Germline V gene data show CDR1 as NSQYPW and CDR2 as LRSPGD (reference sequence). CDR3 in amino acids: CTCSPGGVIYNSPLYF. The covered CDR3 bases are TGCACCTGCTCTCCAGGGGGTGTAATCTATAATTCGCCC.

This clone was counted only a few times. These gene names are mouse names. The CDR3 extends 4 residues past the end of the read, so its final part is completed from the germline J gene. The chain has TRBV13-1 and TRBJ2-7, with D possibly TRBD1 on 5 matching bases. V dropped 1 base and J dropped 2 bases, with 7 bases sitting between them. Germline V gene sequence: CDR1 NSHNY, CDR2 SYGAGN. The CDR3 length is 13 residues. The part of the CDR3 DNA that was read is TGTGCCAGCAGTGATACGACAGCCTAT. Protein sequence: CASSDTTAY. The full CDR3 protein reads CASSDTTAYEQYF.

A note on this clone: The genes are named according to mouse. The covered CDR3 bases are TGCACCTGCAGTGGAGGGGTGACTAGTGCAGAA. This translates into CTCSGGVTSAE. The full CDR3 is CTCSGGVTSAETLYF. The chain joins TRBV1 to TRBJ2-3, with D maybe TRBD1 (5 bases). The observed sequence ends 4 residues before the CDR3 terminus, with the missing tail filled in from the germline J gene. The CDR3 covers 15 residues. V lost 4 bases and J 0 bases, leaving 11 bases between the germline ends. CDR1 NSQYPW and CDR2 LRSPGD come from the germline V gene (reference sequence). The variable domain in full, completed from reference TRBV1 and TRBJ2-3, reads VTLLEQNPRWRLVPRGQAVNLRCILKNSQYPWMSWYQQDLQKQLQWLFTLRSPGDKEVKSLPGADYLATRVTDTELRLQVANMSQGRTLYCTCSGGVTSAETLYFGSGTRLTVL.

As concerns this clone: The genes and germline here are from mouse. The sequenced fragment ends 4 residues before the CDR3 boundary, so the rest is inferred from the germline J gene. This rearrangement joins TRBV19 to TRBJ2-7, with 8 bases aligning to TRBD2. The CDR3 spans 14 residues. CDR1 is FNHDT and CDR2 is SITEND in the germline V gene (reference sequence). Partial CDR3 DNA: TGTGCCAGCAGTATTGGGGGGGGCGCGGAT. Amino acids: CASSIGGGAD. The whole CDR3 protein reads CASSIGGGADEQYF.

Comments on this clone: Mouse names are used for the genes. Read data end 3 residues before the CDR3 end; the end is taken from the germline J gene. The gene calls are TRBV19 and TRBJ1-6; a weak D match, TRBD1 (5 bases). TRBJ1-6 is marked as an open reading frame, function uncertain. CDR3 length: 14 residues. Germline CDR1 FNHDT, CDR2 SITEND (reference sequence). The germline V and J ends were trimmed by 4 bases and 3 bases, with 8 bases remaining between them. The CDR3 reads CASSSQGYNSPLYF. The part of the CDR3 DNA that was read is TGTGCCAGCAGTTCTCAGGGCTATAATTCGCCC.

This clone was detected a few times. The gene names given are mouse names. The read ends 4 residues before the CDR3 terminus; that terminus is restored from the germline J gene. The same CDR3 arises from other DNA sequences in this sample as well. The chain recombines TRBV1 with TRBJ2-7; D may be TRBD1 (5 bases). The germline V and J ends were trimmed by 1 base and 0 bases, with 7 bases remaining between them. The CDR3 sequence is 14 residues long. Germline CDR1 is NSQYPW and CDR2 is LRSPGD (reference sequence). This chain's CDR3 is CTCSAARDSYEQYF. The CDR3 bases that were read are TGCACCTGCAGTGCAGCCAGGGACTCCTAT.

Of note for this clone: Genes and germline are mouse. Read data end 4 residues before the CDR3 end; the end is taken from the germline J gene. J is TRBJ2-5 and V is TRBV5; 11 bases map to TRBD2. From germline, CDR1 is LGHNA and CDR2 YNLKQL (reference sequence). This CDR3 spans 15 amino acids. CDR3 bases read: TGTGCCAGCAGCCCTAATGGACTGGGGGGAGAC. The encoded protein is CASSPNGLGGD. The whole CDR3 protein reads CASSPNGLGGDTQYF.

This clone was observed a few times. Here the gene names and germline are mouse. The read finishes 4 residues shy of the CDR3 end, and the germline J gene is used to complete it. Other DNA sequences in this specimen translate into the identical CDR3. The chain combines TRBV31 with TRBJ1-1, with 7 nucleotides matching TRBD1. The CDR3 extends over 14 amino acids. CDR1 GKSSPN and CDR2 SITVG come from the germline V gene. The CDR3 DNA, read in part, is TGTGCCTGGAGTCTACGGACAGGAGGGGCA. It encodes CAWSLRTGGA. The CDR3 in full is CAWSLRTGGAEVFF.

This clone was seen a handful of times. The gene names given are mouse names. The read falls 3 residues short of the CDR3 end, and the missing part is taken from the germline J gene. The chain has TRBV5 and TRBJ1-6; no firm D call. TRBJ1-6 is an ORF for which the function is uncertain. V lost 0 bases and J 0 bases, leaving 6 bases between the germline ends. The CDR3 extends over 16 amino acids. In germline, CDR1 is LGHNA, CDR2 YNLKQL (reference sequence). The covered CDR3 bases are TGTGCCAGCAGCCAAGACAGTAATTCCTATAATTCGCCC. This translates into CASSQDSNSYNSP. In full, the CDR3 is CASSQDSNSYNSPLYF.

Details on this clone: Gene names follow the mouse nomenclature. Read data end 4 residues before the CDR3 end; the end is taken from the germline J gene. The sample holds other DNA sequences that translate to the same CDR3. The V call is TRBV19, the J call TRBJ2-7; 11 bases line up with TRBD2. The CDR3 has 14 residues. Germline V lookup: CDR1 FNHDT, CDR2 SITEND (reference sequence). The DNA read from the CDR3 is TGTGCCAGCAGCACCGGGACTGGGGGTTAT. Protein: CASSTGTGGY. From start to end, the CDR3 is CASSTGTGGYEQYF.

As concerns this clone: The germline and genes are mouse ones. The read is 4 residues too short to cover the CDR3 end, so that end is filled in from the germline J gene. The rearrangement uses TRBV17 and TRBJ2-7, with 9 positions matching TRBD2. This CDR3 comprises 17 residues. J lost 0 bases, V lost 0 bases, and 6 bases had no gene match. The germline V gene has CDR1 MNHDT and CDR2 YYDKIL. CDR3 bases read: TGTGCTAGCAGTAGAGATCCCGGACTGGGGAGCTCCTAT. This codes for CASSRDPGLGSSY. The full CDR3 protein is CASSRDPGLGSSYEQYF. Full variable domain (outside the CDR3, taken from reference TRBV17 and TRBJ2-7): DTTVKQNPRYKLARVGKPVNLICSQTMNHDTMYWYQKKPNQAPKLLLFYYDKILNREADTFEKFQSSRPNNSFCSLYIGSAGLEYSAMYLCASSRDPGLGSSYEQYFGPGTRLTVL.

This clone was detected a few times. Gene names and germline match the mouse. The sequence runs out 4 residues before the end of the CDR3; the remainder is reconstructed from the germline J gene. This chain joins TRBV19 and TRBJ2-1, with 8 bases aligning to TRBD2. The V and J ends lost 1 base and 3 bases, in that order; junction bases with no gene match: 3. The CDR3 is 15 amino acids. Germline V lookup: CDR1 FNHDT, CDR2 SITEND (reference sequence). CDR3 region: CASSIKLGVYAEQFF. The CDR3 bases that were read are TGTGCCAGCAGTATAAAACTGGGGGTCTATGCT. The variable domain in full, completed from reference TRBV19 and TRBJ2-1, reads GGIITQTPKFLIGQEGQKLTLKCQQNFNHDTMYWYRQDSGKGLRLIYYSITENDLQKGDLSEGYDASREKKSSFSLTVTSAQKNEMAVFLCASSIKLGVYAEQFFGPGTRLTVL.

This clone was observed a handful of times. Gene labels here are mouse ones. Read data end 4 residues before the CDR3 end; the end is taken from the germline J gene. The rearrangement links TRBV13-1 to TRBJ2-2; 10 nucleotides agree with TRBD1. This CDR3 is built from 17 residues. V dropped 3 bases and J dropped 4; count of bases not matched to a gene: 9. Germline V gene lookup returns CDR1 NSHNY and CDR2 SYGAGN. The CDR3 DNA, read in part, is TGTGCCAGCAGTGTCCCGGGACAGGGGAAGGGCACCGGG. Protein: CASSVPGQGKGTG. The CDR3 as a whole reads CASSVPGQGKGTGQLYF.

This clone showed up just a few times. Gene labels here are mouse ones. The read finishes 4 residues shy of the CDR3 end, and the germline J gene is used to complete it. This chain connects TRBV29 to TRBJ2-5, with a weak D call TRBD1 (6 bases). The CDR3 is made up of 13 amino acids. Germline CDR1 MSHET, CDR2 SYDVDS. The CDR3 loop reads CASSLLGGDTQYF. The covered CDR3 bases are TGTGCTAGCAGTTTATTAGGGGGTGAC.

This clone has just a few counts. The genes are named according to mouse. The read is 4 residues too short to cover the CDR3 end, so that end is filled in from the germline J gene. The chain employs TRBV19 and TRBJ2-2; TRBD1 agrees at 8 bases. The J segment lost 3 bases and the V segment lost 4 bases, leaving 2 bases of the junction unmatched. Germline values: CDR1 FNHDT, CDR2 SITEND (reference sequence). This CDR3 region has 14 residues. The part of the CDR3 DNA that was read is TGTGCCAGCAGTCAGGGGGCTGACACCGGG. Translated: CASSQGADTG. The entire CDR3 sequence reads CASSQGADTGQLYF.

This clone was seen only a few times. Genes and germline come from the mouse. The CDR3 goes on 4 residues after the read ends, and that part is filled in from the germline J gene. The chain couples TRBV13-1 to TRBJ1-2; D remains ambiguous. Trimming stripped 0 bases from V and 1 base from J, with 7 bases between. The CDR3 is 14 residues long. Germline CDR1 reads NSHNY; CDR2 reads SYGAGN. CDR3 loop: CASSDDPGNSDYTF. The part of the CDR3 DNA that was read is TGTGCCAGCAGTGATGATCCAGGAAACTCC.

In this sample, this clone turned up a few times. Mouse names are used for the genes. The CDR3 end lies 4 residues beyond the end of the read and is filled in from the germline J gene. The gene calls are TRBV12-1 and TRBJ2-2, with 9 bases lining up with TRBD1. Germline CDR1 is SGHSN and CDR2 is HYEKVE. V shed 0 bases and J 4 bases; nucleotides not matched to a gene: 2. The length of the CDR3 is 15 residues. The chain's CDR3 is CASSLTGGGTGQLYF. The CDR3 DNA, read in part, is TGTGCCAGCTCTCTCACAGGGGGCGGCACCGGG.

Details on this clone: Here the gene names and germline are mouse. The read terminates 4 residues ahead of where the CDR3 ends, so the germline J gene completes it. The chain employs TRBV19 and TRBJ2-4, with 8 bases lining up with TRBD2. CDR3 length: 15 amino acids. V lost 2 bases, J lost 0 bases, and 2 bases stayed unmatched. Germline-derived CDR1 and CDR2 are FNHDT and SITEND (reference sequence). The sequenced CDR3 bases are TGTGCCAGCAGTATTTACTGGGGGAGTCAAAAC. Residues: CASSIYWGSQN. The full CDR3 reads CASSIYWGSQNTLYF.

This clone was found a few times. Gene names denote mouse genes. The DNA ends 4 residues before the CDR3 does, and the rest of the CDR3 is filled in from the germline J gene. V is TRBV13-1 and J is TRBJ2-3, with 9 positions matching TRBD2. The germline gives CDR1 NSHNY, CDR2 SYGAGN. After removal of 1 base from V and 1 base from J, the junction contained 4 bases not matched to a gene. CDR3 length: 16 residues. The CDR3 bases that were read are TGTGCCAGCAGTGATAGTGGGGGGGCGCGTGCAGAA. Its translation is CASSDSGGARAE. The whole CDR3 sequence reads CASSDSGGARAETLYF.

This clone was seen a handful of times. Mouse gene names and germline throughout. The read is 4 residues too short to cover the CDR3 end, so that end is filled in from the germline J gene. The chain couples TRBV19 to TRBJ2-7; no definite D call. Germline V gene lookup returns CDR1 FNHDT and CDR2 SITEND (reference sequence). The CDR3 length is 11 residues. This CDR3 reads CASSAQYEQYF. CDR3 DNA (partial): TGTGCCAGCAGTGCACAGTAT.

Of note for this clone: Just one base apart from a much larger clone, this may be a read error. Mouse germline and gene names are used. The DNA ends 4 residues before the CDR3 does, and the rest of the CDR3 is filled in from the germline J gene. V usage is TRBV13-3 and J usage is TRBJ1-1; D unclear. The V gene lost 3 bases and the J gene lost 0 bases, with 3 bases spanning the gap. CDR1 and CDR2 (germline): NNHDY, SYVADS. The CDR3 sequence is 12 residues long. CDR3 DNA, as far as it was read: TGTGCCAGCAGTGTAGCAAACACA. Translation gives CASSVANT. Given in full, the CDR3 is CASSVANTEVFF.

In regard to this clone: The gene names here belong to mouse. The read falls 4 residues short of the CDR3 end, and the missing part is taken from the germline J gene. Other DNA sequences within the sample encode an identical CDR3. The chain couples TRBV13-3 to TRBJ1-2, with D possibly matching TRBD1 (6 bases). CDR1 and CDR2 from the germline V gene are NNHDY and SYVADS. The CDR3 runs to 14 residues. The ends were cut back, 2 bases at V and 0 bases at J, with 8 bases in the middle. CDR3 DNA (partial): TGTGCCAGCAGTGAGACAGGAACAAACTCC. Its protein is CASSETGTNS. From start to end, the CDR3 is CASSETGTNSDYTF.

This clone has more than one count but fewer than ten. The gene symbols are mouse symbols. The read ends 4 residues before the CDR3 terminus; that terminus is restored from the germline J gene. The V gene is TRBV5, the J gene TRBJ2-3, with 9 positions matching TRBD2. The CDR3 runs to 16 residues. V gave up 2 bases and J gave up 0 bases; unmatched junction bases: 3. Germline CDR1 reads LGHNA; CDR2 reads YNLKQL (reference sequence). The CDR3 here is CASSQMGGLSAETLYF. CDR3 bases read: TGTGCCAGCAGCCAAATGGGGGGGCTTAGTGCAGAA.